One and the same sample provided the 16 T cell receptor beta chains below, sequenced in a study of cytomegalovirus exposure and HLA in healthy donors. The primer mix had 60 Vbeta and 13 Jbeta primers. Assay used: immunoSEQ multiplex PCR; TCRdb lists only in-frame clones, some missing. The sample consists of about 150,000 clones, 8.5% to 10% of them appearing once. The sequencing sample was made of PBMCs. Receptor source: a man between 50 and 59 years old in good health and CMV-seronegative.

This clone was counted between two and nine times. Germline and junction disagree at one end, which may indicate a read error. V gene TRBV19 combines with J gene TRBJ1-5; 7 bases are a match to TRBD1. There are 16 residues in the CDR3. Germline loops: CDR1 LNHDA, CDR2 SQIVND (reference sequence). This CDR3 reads CARSLTRGRSNQPQHF. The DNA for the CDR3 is TGTGCCCGTAGTTTAACGAGGGGGCGTAGCAATCAGCCCCAGCATTTT. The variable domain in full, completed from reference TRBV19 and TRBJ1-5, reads DGGITQSPKYLFRKEGQNVTLSCEQNLNHDAMYWYRQDPGQGLRLIYYSQIVNDFQKGDIAEGYSVSREKKESFPLTVTSAQKNPTAFYLCARSLTRGRSNQPQHFGDGTRLSIL.

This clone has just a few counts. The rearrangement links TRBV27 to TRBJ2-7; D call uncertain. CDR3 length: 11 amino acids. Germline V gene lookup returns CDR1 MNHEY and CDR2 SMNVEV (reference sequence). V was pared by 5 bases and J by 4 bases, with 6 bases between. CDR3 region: CASSPGYEQYF. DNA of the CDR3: TGTGCCAGCAGTCCCGGGTACGAGCAGTACTTC.

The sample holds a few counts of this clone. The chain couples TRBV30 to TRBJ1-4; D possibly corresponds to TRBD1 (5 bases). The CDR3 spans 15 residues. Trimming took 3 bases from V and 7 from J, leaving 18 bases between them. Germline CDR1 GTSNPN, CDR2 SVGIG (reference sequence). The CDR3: CAWREAAGEVEKLFF. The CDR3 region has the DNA TGTGCCTGGAGGGAGGCGGCGGGGGAGGTTGAAAAACTGTTTTTT.

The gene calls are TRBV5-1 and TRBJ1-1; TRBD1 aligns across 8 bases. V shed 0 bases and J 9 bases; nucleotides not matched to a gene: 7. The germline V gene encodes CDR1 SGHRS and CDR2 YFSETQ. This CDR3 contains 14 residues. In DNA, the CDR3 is TGCGCCAGCAGCTTGGGTCAGGGGGCCGTCCAAGCTTTCTTT. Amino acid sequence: CASSLGQGAVQAFF.

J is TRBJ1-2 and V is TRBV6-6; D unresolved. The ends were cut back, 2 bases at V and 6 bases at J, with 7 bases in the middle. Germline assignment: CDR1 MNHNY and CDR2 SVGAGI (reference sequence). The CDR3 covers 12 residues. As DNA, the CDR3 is TGTGCCAGCAGTTACCGGGTTGATGGCTACACCTTC. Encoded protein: CASSYRVDGYTF.

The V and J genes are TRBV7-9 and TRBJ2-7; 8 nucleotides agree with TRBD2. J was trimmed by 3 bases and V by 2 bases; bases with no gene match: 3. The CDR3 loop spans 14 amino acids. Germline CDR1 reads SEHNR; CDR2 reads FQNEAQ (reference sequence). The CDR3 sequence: CASSLNRGGYEQYF. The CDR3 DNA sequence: TGTGCCAGCAGCTTAAACCGGGGGGGCTACGAGCAGTACTTC.

The CDR3 bases are TGTGCCAGCAGCCATGCAGCGGGAGGTGGAGAGACCCAGTACTTC. Translating gives CASSHAAGGGETQYF. The V and J genes are TRBV4-2 and TRBJ2-5; 9 bases fit TRBD2. V lost 3 bases, J lost 4 bases, and 6 bases stayed unmatched. The CDR3 consists of 15 residues. Germline-derived CDR1 and CDR2 are LGHNA and YNFKEQ.

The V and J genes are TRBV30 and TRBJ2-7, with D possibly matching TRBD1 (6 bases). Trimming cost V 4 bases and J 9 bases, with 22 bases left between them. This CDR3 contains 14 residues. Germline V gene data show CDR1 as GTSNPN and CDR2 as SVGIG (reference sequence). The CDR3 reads CAWTPRGVAVGQYF. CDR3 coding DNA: TGTGCCTGGACCCCCAGGGGAGTGGCGGTTGGGCAGTACTTC.

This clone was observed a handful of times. The CDR3 nucleotides read TGTGCCTGGAGTGAAGGGACAGGGGGTAGGTACGAGCAGTACTTC. Translating it yields CAWSEGTGGRYEQYF. This sequence joins TRBV30 and TRBJ2-7, with TRBD1 matching 11 bases. The CDR3 is made up of 15 amino acids. CDR1 is GTSNPN, CDR2 SVGIG, per germline (reference sequence). J was trimmed by 4 bases and V by 1 base; bases with no gene match: 6.

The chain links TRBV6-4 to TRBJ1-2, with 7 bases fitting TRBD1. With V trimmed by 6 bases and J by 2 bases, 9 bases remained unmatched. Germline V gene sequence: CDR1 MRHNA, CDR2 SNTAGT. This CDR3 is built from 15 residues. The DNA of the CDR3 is TGTGCCAGCAGCGCATCGACAGGGCTCAACTATGGCTACACCTTC. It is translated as CASSASTGLNYGYTF.

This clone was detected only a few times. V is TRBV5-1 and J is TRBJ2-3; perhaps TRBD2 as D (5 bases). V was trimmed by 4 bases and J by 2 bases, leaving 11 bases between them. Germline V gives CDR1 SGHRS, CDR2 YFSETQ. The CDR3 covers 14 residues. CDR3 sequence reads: CASSRGVNTDTQYF. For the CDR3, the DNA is TGCGCCAGCAGCCGGGGAGTAAACACAGATACGCAGTATTTT. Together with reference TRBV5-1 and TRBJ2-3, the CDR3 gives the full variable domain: KAGVTQTPRYLIKTRGQQVTLSCSPISGHRSVSWYQQTPGQGLQFLFEYFSETQRNKGNFPGRFSGRQFSNSRSEMNVSTLELGDSALYLCASSRGVNTDTQYFGPGTRLTVL.

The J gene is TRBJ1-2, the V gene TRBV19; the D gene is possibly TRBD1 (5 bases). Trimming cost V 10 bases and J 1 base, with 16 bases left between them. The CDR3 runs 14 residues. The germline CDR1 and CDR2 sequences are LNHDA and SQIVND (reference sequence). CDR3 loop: CAIGGAGRNYGYTF. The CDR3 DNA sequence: TGTGCCATCGGCGGGGCAGGGCGTAACTATGGCTACACCTTC.

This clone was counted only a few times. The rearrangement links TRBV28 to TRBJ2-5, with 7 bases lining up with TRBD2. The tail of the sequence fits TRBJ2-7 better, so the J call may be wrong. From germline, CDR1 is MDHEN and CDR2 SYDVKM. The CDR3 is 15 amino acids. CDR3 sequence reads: CASSSPGGGSYEQYF. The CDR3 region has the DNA TGTGCCAGCAGTTCCCCGGGGGGTGGGTCCTACGAGCAGTACTTC.

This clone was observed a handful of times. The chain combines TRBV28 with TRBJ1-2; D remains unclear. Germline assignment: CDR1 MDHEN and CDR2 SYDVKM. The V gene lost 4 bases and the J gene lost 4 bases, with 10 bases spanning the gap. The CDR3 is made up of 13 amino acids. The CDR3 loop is CASSYAPIYGYTF. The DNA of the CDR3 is TGTGCCAGCAGTTATGCCCCTATCTATGGCTACACCTTC.

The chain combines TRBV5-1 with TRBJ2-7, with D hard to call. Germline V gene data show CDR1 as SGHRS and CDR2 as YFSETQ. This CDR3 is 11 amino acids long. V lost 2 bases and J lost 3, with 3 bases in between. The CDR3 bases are TGCGCCAGCAGCTTCCACTACGAGCAGTACTTC. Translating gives CASSFHYEQYF.

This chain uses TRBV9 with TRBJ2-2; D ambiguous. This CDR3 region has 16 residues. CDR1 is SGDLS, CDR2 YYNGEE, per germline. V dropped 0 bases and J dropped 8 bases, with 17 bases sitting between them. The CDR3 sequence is CASSVVVGAASGELFF. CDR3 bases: TGTGCCAGCAGCGTAGTGGTGGGCGCCGCATCGGGGGAGCTGTTTTTT.